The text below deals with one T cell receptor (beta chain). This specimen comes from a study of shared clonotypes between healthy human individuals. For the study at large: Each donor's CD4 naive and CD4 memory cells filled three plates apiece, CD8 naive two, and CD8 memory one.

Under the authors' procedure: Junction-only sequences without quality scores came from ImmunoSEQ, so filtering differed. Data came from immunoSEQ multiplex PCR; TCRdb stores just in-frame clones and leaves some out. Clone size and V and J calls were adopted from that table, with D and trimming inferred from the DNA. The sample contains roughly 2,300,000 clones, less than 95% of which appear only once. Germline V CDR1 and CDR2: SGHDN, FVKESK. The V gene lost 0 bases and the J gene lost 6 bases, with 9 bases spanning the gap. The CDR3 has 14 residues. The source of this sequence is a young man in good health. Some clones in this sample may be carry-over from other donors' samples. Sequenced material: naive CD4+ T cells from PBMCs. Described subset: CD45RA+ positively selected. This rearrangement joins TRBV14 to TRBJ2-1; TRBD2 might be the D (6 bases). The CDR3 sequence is CASSQDSSANEQFF. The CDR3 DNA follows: TGTGCCAGCAGCCAAGATTCTAGCGCCAATGAGCAGTTCTTC.